The 23 T cell receptor beta chains listed next were all sequenced from one sample in a study of shared clonotypes between healthy human individuals. Clones were sequenced by immunoSEQ multiplex PCR, and TCRdb holds only the in-frame ones, with some missing. The table shows millions of clones, with roughly 95% occurring only once. Sequenced input: naive CD4+ T cells sorted from blood. Subset indicated: CD45RA+ positively selected. These receptors all come from a man between 18 and 35 years old in good health.

J is TRBJ1-6 and V is TRBV19; no firm D call. The V end lost 3 bases, the J end lost 5 bases, and 2 bases lay between the germline ends. This CDR3 has 12 residues. Germline V lookup: CDR1 LNHDA, CDR2 SQIVND (reference sequence). The CDR3: CASSIDNSPLHF. CDR3 DNA: TGTGCCAGTAGTATTGATAATTCACCCCTCCACTTT.

Concerning this clone: This same CDR3 is encoded by further DNA sequences in the sample. The chain uses TRBV7-9 and TRBJ2-3; D uncertain. The CDR3 is 12 amino acids. The germline V and J ends were trimmed by 1 base and 5 bases, with 4 bases remaining between them. The germline CDR1 and CDR2 sequences are SEHNR and FQNEAQ (reference sequence). The CDR3 spells CASSLELDTQYF. CDR3 DNA: TGTGCCAGCAGCTTAGAGCTAGATACGCAGTATTTT.

The chain is built from TRBV28 and TRBJ1-2, with D unclear. Trimming removed 8 bases at V and 7 bases at J, with 23 bases between. The germline V gene has CDR1 MDHEN and CDR2 SYDVKM. The length of the CDR3 is 15 residues. CDR3 region: CASSLQIGFGGGYTF. Here the CDR3 DNA reads TGTGCCAGCTCGCTTCAGATAGGGTTCGGAGGTGGCTACACCTTC.

In DNA form, the CDR3 reads TGTGCCAGCAGCCCAATGCAGACAGGGGAATCTTACGAGCAGTACTTC. This encodes CASSPMQTGESYEQYF. V is TRBV5-4 and J is TRBJ2-7, with TRBD1 matching over 8 bases. Germline trimming cut 4 bases from V and 4 bases from J; bases unmatched to any gene: 13. The germline gives CDR1 SGHNT, CDR2 YYREEE (reference sequence). The length of the CDR3 is 16 residues.

The gene calls are TRBV29-1 and TRBJ1-2, with D perhaps matching TRBD1 (5 bases). CDR1 is SQVTM and CDR2 is ANQGSEA in the germline V gene. CDR3 size: 13 residues. The V end was cut by 8 bases, the J end by 3 bases, with 16 bases between. The CDR3 sequence: CSSRDGGDYGYTF. CDR3 sequence (DNA): TGCAGCTCGAGGGACGGCGGAGACTATGGCTACACCTTC.

The chain links TRBV2 to TRBJ1-5; TRBD1 matches 9 bases. Germline V CDR1 and CDR2: SNHLY, FYNNEI. The CDR3 totals 15 residues. J was trimmed by 2 bases and V by 5 bases; bases with no gene match: 4. This CDR3 reads CASSYWTGGNQPQHF. The CDR3 DNA follows: TGTGCCAGCAGTTACTGGACAGGGGGCAATCAGCCCCAGCATTTT.

The CDR3: CASSFQPGINTEAFF. Written as DNA, the CDR3 is TGTGCCAGCAGTTTTCAGCCAGGGATAAACACTGAAGCTTTCTTT. The genes are TRBV27 and TRBJ1-1; D is possibly TRBD1 (5 bases). The germline V and J ends were trimmed by 3 bases and 2 bases, with 13 bases remaining between them. The CDR3 has 15 residues. Per germline, CDR1 MNHEY and CDR2 SMNVEV (reference sequence).

The chain recombines TRBV10-3 with TRBJ2-2; 10 positions match TRBD2. This CDR3 is built from 17 residues. CDR1 and CDR2 (germline): ENHRY, SYGVKD. Germline trimming cut 7 bases from V and 0 bases from J; bases unmatched to any gene: 8. CDR3 sequence: CAITGIAGGPNTGELFF. CDR3 bases: TGTGCCATCACGGGGATAGCGGGAGGTCCGAACACCGGGGAGCTGTTTTTT.

The chain carries TRBV18 and TRBJ2-7, with D possibly matching TRBD2 (5 bases). Per the germline V gene, CDR1 is KGHSH and CDR2 is LQKENI. The CDR3 has 14 amino acids. The V end lost 5 bases, the J end lost 9 bases, and 20 bases lay between the germline ends. In DNA, the CDR3 is TGTGCCAGCTCAACCCTGGACTCGTCCGATAGGCAGTACTTC. Amino acids: CASSTLDSSDRQYF.

This chain connects TRBV9 to TRBJ2-5; TRBD1 aligns across 7 bases. V lost 0 bases to trimming and J lost 2 bases; unmatched junction nucleotides: 7. Germline V lookup: CDR1 SGDLS, CDR2 YYNGEE. This CDR3 spans 16 amino acids. The CDR3 loop reads CASSVGQGVGQETQYF. CDR3 nucleotide sequence: TGTGCCAGCAGCGTAGGGCAGGGGGTGGGTCAAGAGACCCAGTACTTC.

The chain combines TRBV19 with TRBJ2-7; D perhaps matches TRBD1 (7 bases). V dropped 5 bases and J dropped 1 base, with 15 bases sitting between them. The CDR3 has 15 residues. CDR1 is LNHDA, CDR2 SQIVND, per germline (reference sequence). CDR3 in amino acids: CASSPWAGGSYEQYF. DNA of the CDR3: TGTGCCAGTAGTCCCTGGGCAGGGGGGTCCTACGAGCAGTACTTC.

V usage is TRBV27 and J usage is TRBJ2-3; D might be TRBD2 (5 bases). This CDR3 contains 16 residues. Trimming took off 3 bases at V and 0 bases at J, with 13 bases between the two ends. The germline gives CDR1 MNHEY, CDR2 SMNVEV (reference sequence). The CDR3 DNA reads as TGTGCCAGCAGTTTGGCGTGGACTGGTAGCACAGATACGCAGTATTTT. Protein: CASSLAWTGSTDTQYF.

The V gene is TRBV6-5, the J gene TRBJ1-2; D unclear. This CDR3 comprises 13 residues. Germline CDR1 reads MNHEY; CDR2 reads SVGAGI. V was pared by 8 bases and J by 0 bases, with 10 bases between. The CDR3 sequence is CASGRKANYGYTF. The CDR3 nucleotides read TGTGCCAGCGGTAGGAAAGCTAACTATGGCTACACCTTC.

The chain uses TRBV12-5 and TRBJ1-3; no clear D. The CDR3 extends over 18 amino acids. Germline-derived CDR1 and CDR2 are LGHNT and FRNRAP. The ends were cut back, 0 bases at V and 5 bases at J, with 20 bases in the middle. Here the CDR3 reads CASGLVVMSDRRRNTIYF. CDR3 in DNA: TGTGCTAGTGGTTTGGTGGTTATGTCGGACCGCAGGCGAAACACCATATATTTT.

A remark on this clone: Within the sample, other DNA sequences also encode this same CDR3. The chain is built from TRBV7-9 and TRBJ2-7; D is perhaps TRBD1 or TRBD2 (5 bases each). Germline V lookup: CDR1 SEHNR, CDR2 FQNEAQ (reference sequence). V lost 1 base to trimming and J lost 3 bases, with 10 bases between them. This CDR3 has 14 amino acids. Written as DNA, the CDR3 is TGTGCCAGCAGCTTAGGGCCAGGGAGCTACGAGCAGTACTTC. Amino acids: CASSLGPGSYEQYF.

V is TRBV2 and J is TRBJ2-1, with TRBD2 matching over 8 bases. Looked up from germline, CDR1 is SNHLY and CDR2 is FYNNEI. V shed 5 bases and J 0 bases; nucleotides not matched to a gene: 3. This CDR3 spans 15 amino acids. The CDR3 region has the DNA TGTGCCAGCAGTCCCGGGGGGGGCTCCTACAATGAGCAGTTCTTC. Translating gives CASSPGGGSYNEQFF. Full variable domain (remainder filled in from reference TRBV2 and TRBJ2-1): EPEVTQTPSHQVTQMGQEVILRCVPISNHLYFYWYRQILGQKVEFLVSFYNNEISEKSEIFDDQFSVERPDGSNFTLKIRSTKLEDSAMYFCASSPGGGSYNEQFFGPGTRLTVL.

This chain connects TRBV5-6 to TRBJ2-3; D tentatively reads TRBD1 or TRBD2 (5 bases each). The CDR3 runs 17 residues. CDR1 is SGHDT and CDR2 is YYEEEE in the germline V gene. V dropped 4 bases and J dropped 0 bases, with 18 bases sitting between them. The chain's CDR3 is CASSPLGDGYSTDTQYF. In DNA form, the CDR3 reads TGTGCCAGCAGCCCCCTGGGGGACGGTTATAGCACAGATACGCAGTATTTT. Looking up the rest from reference TRBV5-6 and TRBJ2-3 gives the full variable domain: DAGVTQSPTHLIKTRGQQVTLRCSPKSGHDTVSWYQQALGQGPQFIFQYYEEEERQRGNFPDRFSGHQFPNYSSELNVNALLLGDSALYLCASSPLGDGYSTDTQYFGPGTRLTVL.

A remark on this clone: The CDR3 ends on some other residue instead of the conserved phenylalanine or tryptophan, so this is likely a read error. Because the CDR3's place on the DNA is in doubt, the DNA is left out and the CDR3 is given as listed by TCRdb. J is TRBJ1-1 and V is TRBV2. Ends included, the CDR3 has 10 residues. CDR1 and CDR2 from the germline V gene are SNHLY and FYNNEI. CDR3 residues: CASSGAQYLM.

The J gene is TRBJ1-1, the V gene TRBV10-2; D gene ambiguous. With 7 bases removed from V and 6 bases from J, the gap between germline ends came to 15 bases. The CDR3 totals 13 residues. CDR1 is WSHSY and CDR2 is SAAADI in the germline V gene. As DNA, the CDR3 is TGCGCCAGCACAGATATAGGGCTTCCTGAAGCTTTCTTT. This codes for CASTDIGLPEAFF.

This sequence joins TRBV7-2 and TRBJ2-5; perhaps TRBD1 as D (5 bases). Germline values: CDR1 SGHTA, CDR2 FQGNSA. The germline V and J ends were trimmed by 1 base and 4 bases, with 13 bases remaining between them. This CDR3 has 15 amino acids. The CDR3 is CASSLGAGLLETQYF. In nucleotides, the CDR3 is TGTGCCAGCAGCTTAGGGGCAGGGCTTCTAGAGACCCAGTACTTC.

A remark on this clone: This sample includes further DNA sequences coding for the same CDR3. The rearrangement links TRBV6-5 to TRBJ2-7; TRBD1 aligns across 9 bases. Trimming removed 0 bases from V and 3 bases from J; junction bases left unmatched: 3. This CDR3 spans 15 amino acids. CDR1 and CDR2 (germline): MNHEY, SVGAGI. CDR3 in DNA: TGTGCCAGCAGTTACTCTGGGACAGGGCTCTACGAGCAGTACTTC. The encoded protein is CASSYSGTGLYEQYF.

This clone was seen a single time. This chain joins TRBV6-5 and TRBJ2-2, with a weak D call TRBD2 (6 bases). Germline lookup yields CDR1 MNHEY and CDR2 SVGAGI. V was cut by 0 bases and J by 6 bases, with 8 bases left in between. The CDR3 is 14 residues long. CDR3 nucleotides: TGTGCCAGCAGTTACTCGGAGGGCGCCGGGGAGCTGTTTTTT. Its protein is CASSYSEGAGELFF.

The V gene is TRBV7-2, the J gene TRBJ2-5; D remains unclear. The J call may be mistaken, given a closer DNA end match to TRBJ2-7. CDR3 length equals 14 residues. Germline CDR1 reads SGHTA; CDR2 reads FQGNSA. CDR3 DNA sequence: TGTGCCAGCAGCTTATTGGCGGTGAAGGGCGAGCAGTACTTC. Translating it yields CASSLLAVKGEQYF.